Below, 31 T cell receptor beta chains from the same sample are listed, as sequenced in a study of identical twins (dated by TCRdb to 2016 to 2017). Library generation was performed with 5' RACE. Instrument used: Illumina HiSeq 2000. TCRdb reprocessed the public reads (quality trimming at Q25 with fastp, clone calling with MiXCR) and kept in-frame beta chains. Rows with a matching CDR3 protein are joined into one entry that keeps the most common DNA and genes. For this sample the table gives some 230,000 distinct CDR3 sequences, of which over 5.5% were detected only once. Roughly 15% of the sample belongs to the ten largest clones. The data also belong to a second study, concerning T cells expressing NK-cell markers.

Sequences were obtained from CD8+ T cells sorted from blood. Receptors originate from a woman aged 18-35 years in good health.

Many counts were recorded for this clonotype. The V gene is TRBV28, the J gene TRBJ1-1; D unresolved. The V gene lost 5 bases and the J gene lost 0 bases, with 7 bases spanning the gap. This CDR3 contains 13 residues. Germline assignment: CDR1 MDHEN and CDR2 SYDVKM. CDR3 sequence: CASSPLMNTEAFF. The CDR3 DNA is TGTGCCAGCAGTCCTTTGATGAACACTGAAGCTTTCTTT.

This clonotype was detected a few times. This chain uses TRBV7-9 with TRBJ1-2, with 9 positions matching TRBD1. CDR1 and CDR2 (germline): SEHNR, FQNEAQ (reference sequence). The CDR3 length is 16 residues. V was pared by 4 bases and J by 5 bases, with 11 bases of the junction left unmatched. CDR3 in amino acids: CASSSGTGIKWYGYTF. CDR3 sequence (DNA): TGTGCCAGCAGCTCCGGGACAGGGATAAAATGGTATGGCTACACCTTC.

This clonotype was found many times. The V call is TRBV7-8, the J call TRBJ2-7; the D gene is possibly TRBD2 (6 bases). The germline V and J ends were trimmed by 2 bases and 1 base, with 18 bases remaining between them. The CDR3 contains 17 residues. From germline, CDR1 is SGHVS and CDR2 FQNEAQ. The CDR3 spells CASSLKARGGGSYEQYF. DNA of the CDR3: TGTGCCAGCAGCTTAAAGGCGCGGGGCGGTGGGTCCTACGAGCAGTACTTC.

This clonotype was recorded many times. The chain carries TRBV2 and TRBJ1-1; 8 bases map to TRBD1. With V trimmed by 3 bases and J by 4 bases, 4 bases remained unmatched. This CDR3 comprises 14 residues. Per the germline V gene, CDR1 is SNHLY and CDR2 is FYNNEI. CDR3 in amino acids: CASSEDRVGTEAFF. The CDR3 DNA follows: TGTGCCAGCAGTGAGGACAGGGTGGGCACTGAAGCTTTCTTT.

In the case of this clonotype: A read error is possible here, since a much larger clone lies one base away. The chain recombines TRBV24-1 with TRBJ2-2, with a possible D match to TRBD2 (5 bases). Germline V gene sequence: CDR1 KGHDR, CDR2 SFDVKD. Between the trimmed V and J ends, which lost 3 bases and 1 base, there was a span of 14 bases. This CDR3 spans 17 amino acids. CDR3 nucleotides: TGTGCCACCAGTGATGGGTCGTCGGGATGGAACACCGGGGAGCTGTTTTTT. Translation gives CATSDGSSGWNTGELFF.

The chain is built from TRBV20-1 and TRBJ2-7; TRBD1 is a possible D gene (5 bases). Looked up from germline, CDR1 is DFQATT and CDR2 is SNEGSKA (reference sequence). The CDR3 consists of 15 residues. Trimming shortened V by 1 base and J by 4 bases, and 17 bases separated the two germline ends. DNA of the CDR3: TGCAGTGCTAGAGGGGTAGGGGTTTTGGGGTACGAGCAGTACTTC. Amino acids: CSARGVGVLGYEQYF.

The chain joins TRBV7-2 to TRBJ2-2; D not resolved. Germline lookup yields CDR1 SGHTA and CDR2 FQGNSA. Trimming took off 4 bases at V and 7 bases at J, with 16 bases between the two ends. This CDR3 is built from 15 residues. CDR3 DNA: TGTGCCAGCAGCTCCAGGCCCTTACCCGTCGGGGAGCTGTTTTTT. Its translation is CASSSRPLPVGELFF. The full variable domain, completed using reference TRBV7-2 and TRBJ2-2, is GAGVSQSPSNKVTEKGKDVELRCDPISGHTALYWYRQSLGQGLEFLIYFQGNSAPDKSGLPSDRFSAERTGGSVSTLTIQRTQQEDSAVYLCASSSRPLPVGELFFGEGSRLTVL.

V and J are TRBV18 and TRBJ1-1; D perhaps matches TRBD1 (5 bases). Germline CDR1 and CDR2: KGHSH and LQKENI. The CDR3 loop spans 14 amino acids. Between the trimmed V and J ends, which lost 3 bases and 2 bases, there was a span of 10 bases. The CDR3 DNA reads as TGTGCCAGCTCACCCATAGACAGAAACACTGAAGCTTTCTTT. Amino acid sequence: CASSPIDRNTEAFF. Variable domain in full (rest from reference TRBV18 and TRBJ1-1): NAGVMQNPRHLVRRRGQEARLRCSPMKGHSHVYWYRQLPEEGLKFMVYLQKENIIDESGMPKERFSAEFPKEGPSILRIQQVVRGDSAAYFCASSPIDRNTEAFFGQGTRLTVV.

Only a few counts were recorded for this clonotype. The V gene is TRBV9, the J gene TRBJ2-5, with 11 nucleotides matching TRBD2. The V gene end was trimmed by 3 bases and the J gene end by 4 bases; junction bases not matched to a gene: 11. This CDR3 is 17 amino acids long. Germline-derived CDR1 and CDR2 are SGDLS and YYNGEE. The CDR3 DNA reads as TGTGCCAGCAGCGCGGCCTTAGCGGGAGGGGTGGCAGAGACCCAGTACTTC. Amino acid sequence: CASSAALAGGVAETQYF.

This chain links TRBV9 with TRBJ2-1; 8 nucleotides line up with TRBD2. Trimming cost V 0 bases and J 4 bases; bases outside gene matches: 12. The germline V gene encodes CDR1 SGDLS and CDR2 YYNGEE. This CDR3 is 18 amino acids long. CDR3 bases: TGTGCCAGCAGCGTAGCGGGGACCGGGGGGGGCGTTTACAATGAGCAGTTCTTC. This codes for CASSVAGTGGGVYNEQFF. Supplemented by reference TRBV9 and TRBJ2-1, the full variable domain reads DSGVTQTPKHLITATGQRVTLRCSPRSGDLSVYWYQQSLDQGLQFLIQYYNGEERAKGNILERFSAQQFPDLHSELNLSSLELGDSALYFCASSVAGTGGGVYNEQFFGPGTRLTVL.

This chain uses TRBV28 with TRBJ2-1; 10 positions agree with TRBD2. The germline V gene encodes CDR1 MDHEN and CDR2 SYDVKM. The CDR3 runs 17 residues. V gave up 1 base and J gave up 8 bases; unmatched junction bases: 11. CDR3 in DNA: TGTGCCAGCAGTTTATCGATACCTAGCGGGGGCCGATATGAGCAGTTCTTC. Translating it yields CASSLSIPSGGRYEQFF. The variable domain in full, with the rest retrieved from reference TRBV28 and TRBJ2-1, is DVKVTQSSRYLVKRTGEKVFLECVQDMDHENMFWYRQDPGLGLRLIYFSYDVKMKEKGDIPEGYSVSREKKERFSLILESASTNQTSMYLCASSLSIPSGGRYEQFFGPGTRLTVL.

This clonotype was counted many times. V usage is TRBV7-9 and J usage is TRBJ2-1, with a tentative D call TRBD1 (5 bases). This CDR3 is built from 15 residues. V dropped 0 bases and J dropped 3 bases, with 9 bases sitting between them. Germline V CDR1 and CDR2: SEHNR, FQNEAQ (reference sequence). CDR3 loop: CASSLAGVGYNEQFF. The CDR3 DNA reads as TGTGCCAGCAGCTTAGCAGGGGTAGGCTACAATGAGCAGTTCTTC.

The table lists this clonotype with many counts. The chain employs TRBV7-9 and TRBJ2-5; D may be TRBD2 (5 bases). CDR1 SEHNR and CDR2 FQNEAQ come from the germline V gene (reference sequence). The CDR3 runs 14 residues. V was clipped by 2 bases and J by 2 bases, with 9 bases between them. The CDR3: CASSLTSGQETQYF. Written as DNA, the CDR3 is TGTGCCAGCAGCTTAACGAGCGGACAAGAGACCCAGTACTTC.

This clonotype has a count of ten or more. The rearrangement uses TRBV29-1 and TRBJ2-2; D remains unclear. The V end was cut by 4 bases, the J end by 4 bases, with 13 bases between. The CDR3 covers 14 residues. Germline V gives CDR1 SQVTM, CDR2 ANQGSEA. CDR3 region: CSVAGLTITGELFF. The CDR3 region has the DNA TGCAGCGTTGCCGGGCTGACCATCACCGGGGAGCTGTTTTTT.

The rearrangement joins TRBV24-1 to TRBJ2-5; D is ambiguous. V gave up 3 bases and J gave up 3 bases, with 7 bases separating them. The CDR3 sequence is 13 residues long. Germline values: CDR1 KGHDR, CDR2 SFDVKD. CDR3 region: CATSDVREETQYF. The CDR3 DNA sequence: TGTGCCACCAGTGATGTAAGGGAAGAGACCCAGTACTTC.

This clonotype was recorded a few times. V usage is TRBV9 and J usage is TRBJ2-2; 14 nucleotides line up with TRBD2. CDR3 size: 17 residues. With 3 bases clipped from V and 3 bases from J, the junction kept 4 bases outside the gene matches. Germline CDR1 and CDR2: SGDLS and YYNGEE. The CDR3 loop reads CASSEGLAGVYTGELFF. DNA of the CDR3: TGTGCCAGCAGCGAGGGACTAGCGGGAGTGTACACCGGGGAGCTGTTTTTT.

The chain uses TRBV5-1 and TRBJ2-7; D is undetermined. Germline values: CDR1 SGHRS, CDR2 YFSETQ. V gave up 5 bases and J gave up 3 bases, with 6 bases separating them. This CDR3 has 11 residues. This chain's CDR3 is CASRQNYEQYF. The CDR3 DNA reads as TGCGCCAGCAGACAGAACTACGAGCAGTACTTC.

The CDR3 sequence: CASSQDLSKETQYF. The CDR3 DNA reads TGTGCCAGCAGCCAAGATTTGAGTAAAGAGACCCAGTACTTC. The rearrangement joins TRBV3-1 to TRBJ2-5; D remains unclear. The germline V and J ends were trimmed by 0 bases and 3 bases, with 8 bases remaining between them. This CDR3 region has 14 residues. The germline gives CDR1 LGHDT, CDR2 YNNKEL (reference sequence).

This clonotype was observed at least ten times. The CDR3 reads CASSNPGQVPSGGGSDEQFF. The CDR3 nucleotides read TGTGCCAGCAGTAATCCGGGACAGGTCCCTTCAGGGGGAGGGAGCGATGAGCAGTTCTTC. This chain links TRBV12-3 or TRBV12-4 with TRBJ2-1, with a tentative D call TRBD1 (8 bases). Trimming stripped 5 bases from V and 8 bases from J, with 34 bases between. The CDR3 is 20 amino acids.

The chain has TRBV5-6 and TRBJ2-1; 8 bases are shared with TRBD2. Looked up from germline, CDR1 is SGHDT and CDR2 is YYEEEE. The CDR3 loop spans 14 amino acids. Trimming at V came to 2 bases and at J to 9 bases, leaving 7 bases not matched to a gene. The CDR3 DNA reads as TGTGCCAGCAGCTTCCCCTCCCGGGGGGGTGAGCAGTTCTTC. Encoded protein: CASSFPSRGGEQFF.

CDR3 nucleotides: TGTGCCAGCAGTTTATTGGGACAGGGGCCTAACTATGGCTACACCTTC. Protein: CASSLLGQGPNYGYTF. This sequence joins TRBV6-5 and TRBJ1-2, with TRBD1 matching 10 bases. The germline V gene encodes CDR1 MNHEY and CDR2 SVGAGI. Trimming removed 4 bases from V and 0 bases from J; junction bases left unmatched: 5. The CDR3 has 16 amino acids.

A few counts support this clonotype. This chain links TRBV30 with TRBJ2-2; 10 nucleotides align to TRBD1. The V gene's germline CDR1 is GTSNPN and CDR2 SVGIG (reference sequence). This CDR3 contains 15 residues. V shed 1 base, J shed 8 bases, and the junction held 7 bases outside the gene matches. The CDR3 region has the DNA TGTGCCTGGAGTGCAATGGACAGGGGGAAAGGGGAGCTGTTTTTT. Amino acids: CAWSAMDRGKGELFF.

There are a few counts of this clonotype. The CDR3 nucleotides are TGTGCCAGCAGTCATTCCTCCGACGTGATAACCTACGAGCAGTACTTC. It is translated as CASSHSSDVITYEQYF. V and J are TRBV6-1 and TRBJ2-7; D uncertain. CDR1 MNHNS and CDR2 SASEGT come from the germline V gene. The CDR3 contains 16 residues. The V and J ends lost 5 bases and 2 bases respectively, with 19 bases between them.

This clonotype was picked up a small number of times. The chain is built from TRBV13 and TRBJ2-1; weak D call: TRBD2 (6 bases). Germline CDR1 is PRHDT and CDR2 is FYEKMQ (reference sequence). The CDR3 spans 16 residues. V lost 1 base and J 9 bases, leaving 19 bases between the germline ends. The chain's CDR3 is CASSLEGPGLDIEQFF. The CDR3 coding sequence is TGTGCCAGCAGCTTAGAAGGGCCGGGACTCGACATTGAGCAGTTCTTC.

This clonotype was recorded a few times. V and J are TRBV7-9 and TRBJ2-5, with D perhaps matching TRBD2 (5 bases). Per the germline V gene, CDR1 is SEHNR and CDR2 is FQNEAQ (reference sequence). The CDR3 runs 15 residues. Trimming left V 8 bases short and J 2 bases short, with 18 bases between. This CDR3 reads CASLDRQRGQETQYF. As DNA, the CDR3 is TGTGCCAGCCTAGACCGGCAGAGAGGGCAAGAGACCCAGTACTTC.

This clonotype showed up many times. The chain carries TRBV12-3 or TRBV12-4 and TRBJ2-7; 11 bases align to TRBD1. This CDR3 contains 15 residues. Trimming at V came to 4 bases and at J to 4 bases, leaving 6 bases not matched to a gene. CDR3 sequence reads: CASSWDRGVGYEQYF. CDR3 in DNA: TGTGCCAGCAGTTGGGACAGGGGGGTTGGTTACGAGCAGTACTTC.

The chain carries TRBV11-2 and TRBJ1-2; no reliable D call. Germline CDR1 reads SGHAT; CDR2 reads FQNNGV. V was clipped by 5 bases and J by 6 bases, with 10 bases between them. This CDR3 comprises 12 residues. The CDR3 spells CASSARLNGYTF. As DNA, the CDR3 is TGTGCCAGCAGCGCCAGGTTGAATGGCTACACCTTC.

In its sample, this clonotype was seen a few times. The chain recombines TRBV7-8 with TRBJ2-3; D remains unclear. The CDR3 has 17 amino acids. CDR1 is SGHVS, CDR2 FQNEAQ, per germline. V lost 4 bases to trimming and J lost 2 bases, with 19 bases between them. The CDR3 DNA reads TGTGCCAGCAGCTCTCCCCCGGACGACATCTACACAGATACGCAGTATTTT. Translated: CASSSPPDDIYTDTQYF. Complete variable domain (other parts from reference TRBV7-8 and TRBJ2-3): GAGVSQSPRYKVAKRGQDVALRCDPISGHVSLFWYQQALGQGPEFLTYFQNEAQLDKSGLPSDRFFAERPEGSVSTLKIQRTQQEDSAVYLCASSSPPDDIYTDTQYFGPGTRLTVL.

There are a few counts of this clonotype. This chain connects TRBV20-1 to TRBJ2-7; D may be TRBD1 or TRBD2 (5 bases each). CDR3 length: 15 amino acids. Trimming pared 0 bases from V and 2 bases from J, leaving 14 bases between. Germline CDR1 DFQATT, CDR2 SNEGSKA (reference sequence). In DNA form, the CDR3 reads TGCAGTGCTAGAGATCGGGACCGCAATGCCTACGAGCAGTACTTC. Amino acids: CSARDRDRNAYEQYF.

This clonotype showed up just a few times. DNA for the CDR3: TGTGCCAGCAGCTTCGACCCACGCCCCCGACCGGGTGACGAGCAGTACTTC. The encoded protein is CASSFDPRPRPGDEQYF. This chain connects TRBV5-5 to TRBJ2-7; no definite D call. Trimming took 2 bases from V and 5 from J, leaving 23 bases between them. There are 17 residues in the CDR3. The germline V gene encodes CDR1 SGHKS and CDR2 YYEKEE (reference sequence).

The V and J genes are TRBV5-6 and TRBJ2-3; a possible D gene is TRBD2 (6 bases). The CDR3 is 15 residues long. Germline lookup yields CDR1 SGHDT and CDR2 YYEEEE. V was clipped by 2 bases and J by 2 bases, with 12 bases between them. The CDR3 region is CASSLQDYYTDTQYF. The CDR3 DNA is TGTGCCAGCAGCTTACAGGACTACTACACAGATACGCAGTATTTT. Combining the CDR3 with reference TRBV5-6 and TRBJ2-3 gives the whole variable domain DAGVTQSPTHLIKTRGQQVTLRCSPKSGHDTVSWYQQALGQGPQFIFQYYEEEERQRGNFPDRFSGHQFPNYSSELNVNALLLGDSALYLCASSLQDYYTDTQYFGPGTRLTVL.